This section outlines one TCR beta chain sequence together with its context. Measured with immunoSEQ multiplex PCR; TCRdb has only the in-frame clones, and not every one. Of about 60,000 clones in the sample, around 93% were seen once. This sample stems from a study of OX40 agonist ivuxolimab in advanced cancers. CDR3 length: 16 amino acids. The junction had 6 bases not matched to a gene; V was cut back by 2 bases and J by 5 bases. Germline-derived CDR1 and CDR2 are SGHAT and FQNNGV. The chain couples TRBV11-2 to TRBJ1-4; 9 bases are shared with TRBD1. Source: CD4+ or CD8+ T cells sorted from blood, taken in a trial of the OX40 agonist ivuxolimab. The origin of this receptor is an adult with an advanced solid tumor such as melanoma, head and neck, liver or kidney cancer. In DNA, the CDR3 is TGTGCCAGCAGCTTACAAACAGGGGGCCCAAATGAAAAACTGTTTTTT. It encodes CASSLQTGGPNEKLFF.